Shown below are 8 T cell receptor beta chains from a single sample sequenced in a study of early T cells in non-severe SARS-CoV-2 infection. TCRdb independently ran MiXCR on the 5' RACE reads; one entry per CDR3 protein. The data show about 52,000 distinct CDR3 sequences, 11% seen once. Sequenced sample: whole blood. These receptors were obtained from an adult who was a healthcare worker with PCR-confirmed SARS-CoV-2 infection or an uninfected control (not recorded which).

The chain combines TRBV28 with TRBJ2-7; TRBD2 agrees at 7 bases. CDR1 MDHEN and CDR2 SYDVKM come from the germline V gene. The CDR3 extends over 14 amino acids. V lost 8 bases to trimming and J lost 7 bases; unmatched junction nucleotides: 14. This CDR3 is CASDPARELREQYF. The CDR3 nucleotides are TGTGCCAGCGACCCCGCGCGGGAGCTAAGGGAGCAGTACTTC.

The rearrangement uses TRBV28 and TRBJ2-3; 10 bases are shared with TRBD2. V shed 4 bases, J shed 5 bases, and the junction held 0 bases outside the gene matches. The CDR3 is made up of 13 amino acids. The germline V gene encodes CDR1 MDHEN and CDR2 SYDVKM. The DNA for the CDR3 is TGTGCCAGCAGTTCTAGCGGGAGAGATACGCAGTATTTT. Its translation is CASSSSGRDTQYF.

This clonotype was found many times. J is TRBJ2-3 and V is TRBV20-1; D perhaps matches TRBD2 (6 bases). V gave up 0 bases and J gave up 2 bases, with 15 bases separating them. Looked up from germline, CDR1 is DFQATT and CDR2 is SNEGSKA (reference sequence). This CDR3 spans 16 amino acids. The CDR3 sequence is CSARDLGRGNTDTQYF. For the CDR3, the DNA is TGCAGTGCTAGAGATTTGGGGCGGGGAAACACAGATACGCAGTATTTT.

This clonotype has at least ten counts. The V call is TRBV6-6, the J call TRBJ2-7; D gene unclear. The length of the CDR3 is 14 residues. Germline V lookup: CDR1 MNHNY, CDR2 SVGAGI (reference sequence). Trimming cost V 0 bases and J 7 bases, with 13 bases left between them. The CDR3 nucleotides are TGTGCCAGCAGTTACTCGCGCCTACTCGGGGAGCAGTACTTC. Its translation: CASSYSRLLGEQYF.

This clonotype has a count of ten or more. The chain joins TRBV7-9 to TRBJ1-3, with 7 bases identical to TRBD1. V trimming: 4 bases; J trimming: 2 bases; junction bases outside the gene matches: 2. The CDR3 contains 14 residues. Germline V gene data show CDR1 as SEHNR and CDR2 as FQNEAQ (reference sequence). CDR3 DNA sequence: TGTGCCAGCAGCTCGACAGGGACTGGAAACACCATATATTTT. It encodes CASSSTGTGNTIYF.

This clonotype turned up a few times. The rearrangement links TRBV5-1 to TRBJ1-2, with a weak D call TRBD1 (5 bases). The length of the CDR3 is 13 residues. Trimming left V 4 bases short and J 8 bases short, with 15 bases between. Germline V gene sequence: CDR1 SGHRS, CDR2 YFSETQ. CDR3 amino acids: CASSEIQVGGYTF. The CDR3 DNA is TGCGCCAGCAGCGAGATACAGGTTGGAGGCTACACCTTC.

The V call is TRBV6-5, the J call TRBJ2-2; D is uncertain. V shed 5 bases and J shed 8 bases, with 9 bases lying between them. This CDR3 has 12 amino acids. The V gene's germline CDR1 is MNHEY and CDR2 SVGAGI. The CDR3 nucleotides read TGTGCCAGCAGTCCTAGAACGGGGGAGCTGTTTTTT. Translating gives CASSPRTGELFF.

In this sample, this clonotype turned up many times. The gene calls are TRBV4-1 and TRBJ2-1; D tentatively reads TRBD1 or TRBD2 (6 bases each). The germline gives CDR1 MGHRA, CDR2 YSYEKL. Deletions cut 1 base from V and 7 bases from J, with 11 bases between. This CDR3 spans 14 amino acids. DNA for the CDR3: TGCGCCAGCAGCCAAGTTGGGGGGCGAAATGAGCAGTTCTTC. Translating it yields CASSQVGGRNEQFF.